This T cell receptor (beta chain) appears in the sequencing data of a study of response to subunit inactivated influenza vaccine. Study-wide results and caveats: Authors suggested each seasonal flu vaccination may recruit only limited numbers of new T cells.

TCRdb reprocessed the RT-PCR reads via MiXCR and lists one record per CDR3 protein. This sample yields hundreds of thousands of distinct CDR3 sequences, of which approximately 14% are seen a single time; 7.6% belongs to the top ten. On this clonotype itself: Its antigen remains unknown.

J gave up 2 bases and V 4 bases, and 6 bases lay outside the gene matches. The CDR3 covers 15 residues. Per germline, CDR1 SGHRS and CDR2 YFSETQ. The input for sequencing was PBMCs from blood, taken 14 to 15 days before vaccination. This sequence was found in a man aged 45 to 65 who received an inactivated influenza vaccine. The gene calls are TRBV5-1 and TRBJ2-7; 10 positions match TRBD2. In nucleotides, the CDR3 is TGCGCCAGCAGCCCAGCTAGCGGGAGACCCTACGAGCAGTACTTC. Translated, it gives CASSPASGRPYEQYF. Based on the CDR3 plus reference TRBV5-1 and TRBJ2-7, the full variable domain is KAGVTQTPRYLIKTRGQQVTLSCSPISGHRSVSWYQQTPGQGLQFLFEYFSETQRNKGNFPGRFSGRQFSNSRSEMNVSTLELGDSALYLCASSPASGRPYEQYFGPGTRLTVT.